The 11 T cell receptor beta chains reported below all come from one sample, sequenced in a study of OX40 agonist ivuxolimab in advanced cancers. Libraries came from the immunoSEQ multiplex PCR assay. Here the immuneACCESS table is served through TCRdb, limited to in-frame sequences with V and J called. Missing clones are a known gap in these copies; in checked studies unresolved V genes cover under half, and the rest lacks a known reason. Across this sample there are under 50,000 clones, with 80% seen only once. The ten largest clones take up around 5.1% of the sample. Sequencing used CD4+ or CD8+ T cells sorted from blood, obtained in a trial of the OX40 agonist ivuxolimab. These receptors all stem from an adult with an advanced solid tumor such as melanoma, head and neck, liver or kidney cancer.

V usage is TRBV7-9 and J usage is TRBJ1-1; weak D call: TRBD1 (5 bases). The V end lost 4 bases, the J end lost 1 base, and 10 bases lay between the germline ends. The CDR3 is 14 residues long. Germline CDR1 and CDR2: SEHNR and FQNEAQ (reference sequence). The CDR3 DNA follows: TGTGCCAGCAGCTCGACCCAGGGGAACACTGAAGCTTTCTTT. This codes for CASSSTQGNTEAFF.

The V and J genes are TRBV5-6 and TRBJ2-7; 9 bases align to TRBD1. Germline assignment: CDR1 SGHDT and CDR2 YYEEEE. This CDR3 has 16 residues. V shed 4 bases, J shed 6 bases, and the junction held 14 bases outside the gene matches. The CDR3 nucleotides are TGTGCCAGCAGCCCGACCTACGACATGGGACAGGGCGAGCAGTACTTC. Translating it yields CASSPTYDMGQGEQYF.

The chain uses TRBV30 and TRBJ1-5; no firm D call. Germline V lookup: CDR1 GTSNPN, CDR2 SVGIG (reference sequence). Trimming pared 3 bases from V and 2 bases from J, leaving 14 bases between. The CDR3 runs 15 residues. The CDR3 protein is CAWRSKTRGNQPQHF. The CDR3 DNA reads as TGTGCCTGGAGATCCAAGACCCGGGGCAATCAGCCCCAGCATTTT.

The CDR3 DNA is TGTGCCAGCAGCCGGGAACCGGGCGCAATCACTGAAGCTTTCTTT. It is translated as CASSREPGAITEAFF. The chain joins TRBV7-9 to TRBJ1-1; D ambiguous. The CDR3 spans 15 residues. Germline loops: CDR1 SEHNR, CDR2 FQNEAQ (reference sequence). V shed 5 bases and J shed 4 bases, with 17 bases lying between them.

This rearrangement joins TRBV18 to TRBJ2-1; TRBD1 matches at 8 bases. Germline CDR1 and CDR2: KGHSH and LQKENI. Germline trimming cut 1 base from V and 1 base from J; bases unmatched to any gene: 6. The CDR3 loop spans 17 amino acids. DNA of the CDR3: TGTGCCAGCTCACCACGCTCAGGGGGCGCTTCCTACAATGAGCAGTTCTTC. Its protein product is CASSPRSGGASYNEQFF.

The chain joins TRBV21-1 to TRBJ1-1; TRBD1, the table's D call, lacks a check against the DNA. TRBV21-1 is deemed a pseudogene. The CDR3 is 11 amino acids. CDR3 bases: TGTGCCGCAAACAGGGCGACTGAAGCTTTCTTT. This translates into CAANRATEAFF.

The chain uses TRBV4-1 and TRBJ2-7; D unclear. V was shortened by 0 bases and J by 0 bases, with 18 bases between the two germline ends. The CDR3 extends over 18 amino acids. Germline CDR1 reads MGHRA; CDR2 reads YSYEKL. The CDR3 nucleotides are TGCGCCAGCAGCCAAGAACAGCGAAGAGGACGGGCCTCCTACGAGCAGTACTTC. Its translation is CASSQEQRRGRASYEQYF.

The chain couples TRBV4-1 to TRBJ2-3, with 11 bases lining up with TRBD2. This CDR3 has 15 amino acids. In germline, CDR1 is MGHRA, CDR2 YSYEKL. With 6 bases clipped from V and 4 bases from J, the junction kept 6 bases outside the gene matches. CDR3 sequence: CASSLIAGGPDTQYF. Here the CDR3 DNA reads TGCGCCAGCAGTCTTATAGCGGGAGGGCCAGATACGCAGTATTTT.

The J gene is TRBJ2-2, the V gene TRBV5-1; possible D gene TRBD2, 5 bases. V was cut by 4 bases and J by 8 bases, with 12 bases left in between. Germline V gives CDR1 SGHRS, CDR2 YFSETQ. The CDR3 covers 13 residues. The CDR3 reads CASSRGGVGELFF. For the CDR3, the DNA is TGCGCCAGCAGCCGAGGAGGTGTGGGGGAGCTGTTTTTT.

This sequence joins TRBV5-6 and TRBJ1-6; D gene ambiguous. Germline-derived CDR1 and CDR2 are SGHDT and YYEEEE. This CDR3 comprises 12 residues. V was pared by 0 bases and J by 16 bases, with 11 bases between. Written as DNA, the CDR3 is TGTGCCAGCAGCTTGGGGACGGTTAATCTCCACTTT. Protein: CASSLGTVNLHF.

The rearrangement links TRBV6-1 to TRBJ2-1; no clear D. Germline V gives CDR1 MNHNS, CDR2 SASEGT. V dropped 6 bases and J dropped 1 base, with 13 bases sitting between them. CDR3 length: 15 residues. CDR3 sequence: CASRMARGSYNEQFF. The CDR3 DNA follows: TGTGCCAGCAGGATGGCGCGTGGTTCCTACAATGAGCAGTTCTTC.